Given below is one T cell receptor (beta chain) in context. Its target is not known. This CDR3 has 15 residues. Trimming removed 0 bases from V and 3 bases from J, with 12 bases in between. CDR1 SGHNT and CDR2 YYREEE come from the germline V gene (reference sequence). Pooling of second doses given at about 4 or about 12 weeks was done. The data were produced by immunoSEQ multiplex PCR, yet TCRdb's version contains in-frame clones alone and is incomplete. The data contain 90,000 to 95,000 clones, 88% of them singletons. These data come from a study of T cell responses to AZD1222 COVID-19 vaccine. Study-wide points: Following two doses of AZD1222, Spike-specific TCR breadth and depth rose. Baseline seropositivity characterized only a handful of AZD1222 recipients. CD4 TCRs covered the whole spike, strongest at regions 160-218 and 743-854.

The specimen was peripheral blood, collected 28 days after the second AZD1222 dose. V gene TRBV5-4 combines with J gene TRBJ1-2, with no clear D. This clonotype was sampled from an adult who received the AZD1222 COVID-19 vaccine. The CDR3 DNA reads TGTGCCAGCAGCTTGGACCCCGGTGGAGACTATGGCTACACCTTC. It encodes CASSLDPGGDYGYTF.